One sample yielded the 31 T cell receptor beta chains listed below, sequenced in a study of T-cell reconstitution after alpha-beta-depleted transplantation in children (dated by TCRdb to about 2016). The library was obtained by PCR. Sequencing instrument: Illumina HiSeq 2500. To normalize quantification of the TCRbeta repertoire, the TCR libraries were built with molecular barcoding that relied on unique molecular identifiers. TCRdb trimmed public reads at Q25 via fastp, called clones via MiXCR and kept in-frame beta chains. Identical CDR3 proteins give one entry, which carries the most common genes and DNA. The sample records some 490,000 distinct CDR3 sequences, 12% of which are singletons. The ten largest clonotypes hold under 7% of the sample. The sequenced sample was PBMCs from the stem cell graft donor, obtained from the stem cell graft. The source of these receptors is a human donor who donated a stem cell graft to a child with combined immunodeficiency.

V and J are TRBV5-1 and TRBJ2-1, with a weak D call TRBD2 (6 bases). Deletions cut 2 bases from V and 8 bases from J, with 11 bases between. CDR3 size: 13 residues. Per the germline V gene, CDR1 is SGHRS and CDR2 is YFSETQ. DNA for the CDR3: TGCGCCAGCAGCTTAAGTTGGGGGGATGAGCAGTTCTTC. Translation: CASSLSWGDEQFF. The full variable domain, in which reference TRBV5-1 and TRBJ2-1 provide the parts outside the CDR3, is KAGVTQTPRYLIKTRGQQVTLSCSPISGHRSVSWYQQTPGQGLQFLFEYFSETQRNKGNFPGRFSGRQFSNSRSEMNVSTLELGDSALYLCASSLSWGDEQFFGPGTRLTVL.

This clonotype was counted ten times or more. CDR3 loop: CASSSGGMNTEAFF. The CDR3 coding sequence is TGCGCCAGCAGCTCGGGGGGCATGAACACTGAAGCTTTCTTT. The chain joins TRBV5-1 to TRBJ1-1, with D maybe TRBD1 (6 bases). The length of the CDR3 is 14 residues. The germline V gene has CDR1 SGHRS and CDR2 YFSETQ. Trimming removed 3 bases at V and 0 bases at J, with 9 bases between.

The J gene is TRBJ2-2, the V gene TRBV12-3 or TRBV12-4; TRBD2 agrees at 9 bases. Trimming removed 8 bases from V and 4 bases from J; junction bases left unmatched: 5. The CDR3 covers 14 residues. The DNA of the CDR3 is TGTGCCAGCCCCCCTAGCGGGACCACCGGGGAGCTGTTTTTT. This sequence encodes CASPPSGTTGELFF.

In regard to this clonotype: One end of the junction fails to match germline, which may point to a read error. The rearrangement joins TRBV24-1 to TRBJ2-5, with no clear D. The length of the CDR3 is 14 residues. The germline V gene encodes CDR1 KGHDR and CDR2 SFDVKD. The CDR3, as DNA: TGTGCCTCCAGTGCCGTCGACGACCAAGAGACCCAGTACTTC. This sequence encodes CASSAVDDQETQYF.

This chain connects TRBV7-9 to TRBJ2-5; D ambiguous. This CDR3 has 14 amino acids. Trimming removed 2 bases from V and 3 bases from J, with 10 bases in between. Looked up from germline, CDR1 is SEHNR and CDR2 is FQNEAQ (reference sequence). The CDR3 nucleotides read TGTGCCAGCAGCTTATATCAGCGTGAAGAGACCCAGTACTTC. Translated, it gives CASSLYQREETQYF.

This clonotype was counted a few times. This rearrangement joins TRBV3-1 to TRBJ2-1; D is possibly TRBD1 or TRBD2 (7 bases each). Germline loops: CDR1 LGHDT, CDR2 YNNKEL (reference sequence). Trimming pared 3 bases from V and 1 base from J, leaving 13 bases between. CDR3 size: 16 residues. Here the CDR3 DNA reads TGTGCCAGCAGCCACAGGGGGAGGGGGTCCTACAATGAGCAGTTCTTC. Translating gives CASSHRGRGSYNEQFF.

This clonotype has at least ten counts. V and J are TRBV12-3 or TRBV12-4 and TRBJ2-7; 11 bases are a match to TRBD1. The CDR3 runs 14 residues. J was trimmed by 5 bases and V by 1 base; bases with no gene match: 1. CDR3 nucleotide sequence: TGTGCCAGCAGTTTAGGGACAGGGGGCAACGAGCAGTACTTC. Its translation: CASSLGTGGNEQYF.

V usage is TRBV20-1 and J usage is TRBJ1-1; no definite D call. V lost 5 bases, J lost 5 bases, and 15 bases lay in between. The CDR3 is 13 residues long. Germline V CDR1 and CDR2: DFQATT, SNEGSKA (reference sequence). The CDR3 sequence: CSAGVMAGTEAFF. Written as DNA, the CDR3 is TGCAGTGCTGGAGTGATGGCGGGGACTGAAGCTTTCTTT.

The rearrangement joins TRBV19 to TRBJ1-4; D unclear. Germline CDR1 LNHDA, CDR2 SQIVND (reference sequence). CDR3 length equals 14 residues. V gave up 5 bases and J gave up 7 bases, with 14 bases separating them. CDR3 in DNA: TGTGCCAGTAGTTTTGACATTTGGAGTGAAAAACTGTTTTTT. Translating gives CASSFDIWSEKLFF. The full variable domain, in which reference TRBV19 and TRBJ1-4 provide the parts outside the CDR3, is DGGITQSPKYLFRKEGQNVTLSCEQNLNHDAMYWYRQDPGQGLRLIYYSQIVNDFQKGDIAEGYSVSREKKESFPLTVTSAQKNPTAFYLCASSFDIWSEKLFFGSGTQLSVL.

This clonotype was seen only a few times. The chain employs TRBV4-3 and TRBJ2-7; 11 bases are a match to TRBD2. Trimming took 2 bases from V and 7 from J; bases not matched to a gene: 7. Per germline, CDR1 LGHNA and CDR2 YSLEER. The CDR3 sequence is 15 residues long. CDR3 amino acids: CASSQSVAGGLEQYF. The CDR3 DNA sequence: TGCGCCAGCAGCCAATCCGTAGCGGGAGGGCTAGAGCAGTACTTC.

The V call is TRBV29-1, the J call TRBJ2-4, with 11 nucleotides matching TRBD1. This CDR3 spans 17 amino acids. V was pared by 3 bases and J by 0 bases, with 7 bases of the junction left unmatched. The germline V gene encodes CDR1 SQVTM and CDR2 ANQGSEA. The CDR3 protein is CSVERRTGGKAKNIQYF. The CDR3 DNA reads TGCAGCGTTGAGAGACGGACAGGGGGCAAAGCCAAAAACATTCAGTACTTC.

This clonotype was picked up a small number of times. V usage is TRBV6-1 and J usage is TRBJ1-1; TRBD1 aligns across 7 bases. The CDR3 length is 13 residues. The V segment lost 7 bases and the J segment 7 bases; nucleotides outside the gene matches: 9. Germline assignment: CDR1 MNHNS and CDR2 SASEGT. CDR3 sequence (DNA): TGTGCCAGCAAGACAGGGTTATTCAGTGAAGCTTTCTTT. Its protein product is CASKTGLFSEAFF.

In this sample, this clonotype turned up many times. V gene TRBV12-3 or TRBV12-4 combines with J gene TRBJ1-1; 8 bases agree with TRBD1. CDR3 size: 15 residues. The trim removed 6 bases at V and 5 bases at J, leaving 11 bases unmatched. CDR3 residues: CASRTRGLDETEAFF. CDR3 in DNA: TGTGCCAGCAGAACCAGGGGGCTAGACGAAACTGAAGCTTTCTTT.

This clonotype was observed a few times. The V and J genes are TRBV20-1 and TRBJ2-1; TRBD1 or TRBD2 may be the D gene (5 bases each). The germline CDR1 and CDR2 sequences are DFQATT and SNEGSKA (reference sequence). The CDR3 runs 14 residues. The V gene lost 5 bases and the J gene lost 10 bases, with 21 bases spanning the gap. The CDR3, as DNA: TGCAGTGCTCCTCCTAGACCGGGGCGGACAGAGCAGTTCTTC. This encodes CSAPPRPGRTEQFF.

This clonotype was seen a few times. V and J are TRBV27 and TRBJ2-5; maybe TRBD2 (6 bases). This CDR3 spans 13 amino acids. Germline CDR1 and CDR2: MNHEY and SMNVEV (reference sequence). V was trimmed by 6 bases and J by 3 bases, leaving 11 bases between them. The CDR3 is CASSKGGEETQYF. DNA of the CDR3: TGTGCCAGCAGCAAGGGAGGTGAAGAGACCCAGTACTTC.

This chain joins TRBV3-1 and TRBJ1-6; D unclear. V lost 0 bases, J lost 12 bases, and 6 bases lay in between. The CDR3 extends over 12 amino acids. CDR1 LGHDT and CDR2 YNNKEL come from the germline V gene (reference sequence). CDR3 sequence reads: CASSQEGLPLHF. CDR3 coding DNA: TGTGCCAGCAGCCAAGAAGGCCTACCCCTCCACTTT. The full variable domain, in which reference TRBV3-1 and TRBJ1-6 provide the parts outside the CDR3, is DTAVSQTPKYLVTQMGNDKSIKCEQNLGHDTMYWYKQDSKKFLKIMFSYNNKELIINETVPNRFSPKSPDKAHLNLHINSLELGDSAVYFCASSQEGLPLHFGNGTRLTVT.

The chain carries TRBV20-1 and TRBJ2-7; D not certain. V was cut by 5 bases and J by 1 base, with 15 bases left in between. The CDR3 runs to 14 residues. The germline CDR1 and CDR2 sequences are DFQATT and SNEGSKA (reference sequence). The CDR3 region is CSAHRVGLSYEQYF. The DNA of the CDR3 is TGCAGTGCTCATCGGGTGGGCTTATCCTACGAGCAGTACTTC.

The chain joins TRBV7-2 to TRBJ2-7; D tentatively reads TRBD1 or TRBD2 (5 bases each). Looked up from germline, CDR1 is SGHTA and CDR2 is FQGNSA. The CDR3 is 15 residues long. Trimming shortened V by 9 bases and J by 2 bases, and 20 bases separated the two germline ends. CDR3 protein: CARVPTGTAAYEQYF. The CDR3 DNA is TGTGCCAGAGTACCAACCGGGACGGCCGCCTACGAGCAGTACTTC.

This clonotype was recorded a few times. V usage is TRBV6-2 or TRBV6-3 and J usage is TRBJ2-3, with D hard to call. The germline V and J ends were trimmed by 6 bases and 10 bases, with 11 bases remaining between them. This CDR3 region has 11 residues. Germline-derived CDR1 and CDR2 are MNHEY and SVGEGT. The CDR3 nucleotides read TGTGCCAGCAGATCTATATACGCGCAGTATTTT. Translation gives CASRSIYAQYF.

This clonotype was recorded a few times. The CDR3 is CATSRDHRGTWTGELFF. The CDR3 nucleotides are TGTGCCACCAGCAGAGACCATCGCGGGACGTGGACCGGGGAGCTGTTTTTT. The chain couples TRBV15 to TRBJ2-2, with D possibly being TRBD2 (6 bases). V dropped 0 bases and J dropped 5 bases, with 16 bases sitting between them. The CDR3 loop spans 17 amino acids. Germline lookup yields CDR1 LNHNV and CDR2 YYDKDF (reference sequence).

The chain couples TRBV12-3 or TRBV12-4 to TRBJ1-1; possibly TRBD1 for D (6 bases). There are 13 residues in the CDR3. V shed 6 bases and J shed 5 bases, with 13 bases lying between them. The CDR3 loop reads CASRSTGYTEAFF. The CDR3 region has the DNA TGTGCCAGCAGGTCTACAGGGTATACTGAAGCTTTCTTT.

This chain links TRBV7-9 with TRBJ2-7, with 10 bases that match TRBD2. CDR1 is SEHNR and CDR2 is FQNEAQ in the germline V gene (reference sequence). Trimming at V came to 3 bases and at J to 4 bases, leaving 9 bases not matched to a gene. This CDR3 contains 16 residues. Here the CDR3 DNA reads TGTGCCAGCAGCTTCGGGCTAGCGGGGGAAATGTACGAGCAGTACTTC. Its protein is CASSFGLAGEMYEQYF.

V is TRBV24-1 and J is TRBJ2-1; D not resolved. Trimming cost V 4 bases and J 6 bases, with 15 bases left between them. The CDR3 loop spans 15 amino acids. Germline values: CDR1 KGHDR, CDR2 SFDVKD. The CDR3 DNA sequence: TGTGCCACCAGTGACTCCCGTCATGTTGGCAATGAGCAGTTCTTC. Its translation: CATSDSRHVGNEQFF.

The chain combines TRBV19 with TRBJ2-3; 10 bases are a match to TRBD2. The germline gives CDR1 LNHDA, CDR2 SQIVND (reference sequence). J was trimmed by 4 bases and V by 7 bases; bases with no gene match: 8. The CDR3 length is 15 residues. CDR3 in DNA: TGTGCCAGTAAGGTGCTAGCGGGAGTTGCAGATACGCAGTATTTT. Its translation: CASKVLAGVADTQYF. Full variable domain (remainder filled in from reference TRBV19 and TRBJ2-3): DGGITQSPKYLFRKEGQNVTLSCEQNLNHDAMYWYRQDPGQGLRLIYYSQIVNDFQKGDIAEGYSVSREKKESFPLTVTSAQKNPTAFYLCASKVLAGVADTQYFGPGTRLTVL.

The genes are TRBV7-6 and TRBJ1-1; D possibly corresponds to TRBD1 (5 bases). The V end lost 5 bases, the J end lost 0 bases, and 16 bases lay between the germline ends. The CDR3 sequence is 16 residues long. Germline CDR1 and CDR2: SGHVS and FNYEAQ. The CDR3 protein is CASSGGWGIMNTEAFF. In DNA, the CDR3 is TGTGCCAGCAGCGGGGGGTGGGGGATCATGAACACTGAAGCTTTCTTT. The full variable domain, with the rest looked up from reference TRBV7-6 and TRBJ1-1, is GAGVSQSPRYKVTKRGQDVALRCDPISGHVSLYWYRQALGQGPEFLTYFNYEAQQDKSGLPNDRFSAERPEGSISTLTIQRTEQRDSAMYRCASSGGWGIMNTEAFFGQGTRLTVV.

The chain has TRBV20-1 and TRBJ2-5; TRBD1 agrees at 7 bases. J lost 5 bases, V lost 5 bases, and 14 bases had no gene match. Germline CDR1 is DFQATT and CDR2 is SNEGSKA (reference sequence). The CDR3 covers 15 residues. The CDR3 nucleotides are TGCAGTGCTTCGAGACAGGGTCCATATCAGGAGACCCAGTACTTC. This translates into CSASRQGPYQETQYF.

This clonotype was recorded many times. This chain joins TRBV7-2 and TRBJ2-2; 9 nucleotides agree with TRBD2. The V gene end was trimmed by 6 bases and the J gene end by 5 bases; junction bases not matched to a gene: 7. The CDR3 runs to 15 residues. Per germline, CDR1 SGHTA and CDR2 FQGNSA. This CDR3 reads CASSRVAGETGELFF. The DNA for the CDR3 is TGTGCCAGCAGTCGTGTAGCGGGAGAGACCGGGGAGCTGTTTTTT.

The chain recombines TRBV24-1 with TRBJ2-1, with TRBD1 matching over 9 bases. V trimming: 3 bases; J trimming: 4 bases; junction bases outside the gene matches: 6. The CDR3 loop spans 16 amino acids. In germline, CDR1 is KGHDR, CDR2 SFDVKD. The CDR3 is CATSDATGGGYNEQFF. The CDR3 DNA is TGTGCCACCAGTGATGCGACAGGGGGGGGATACAATGAGCAGTTCTTC.

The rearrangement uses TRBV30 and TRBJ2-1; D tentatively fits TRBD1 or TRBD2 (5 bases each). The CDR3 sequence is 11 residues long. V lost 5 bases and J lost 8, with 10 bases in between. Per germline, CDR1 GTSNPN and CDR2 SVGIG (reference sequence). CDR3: CAWALGDEQFF. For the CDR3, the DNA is TGTGCCTGGGCACTAGGGGATGAGCAGTTCTTC.

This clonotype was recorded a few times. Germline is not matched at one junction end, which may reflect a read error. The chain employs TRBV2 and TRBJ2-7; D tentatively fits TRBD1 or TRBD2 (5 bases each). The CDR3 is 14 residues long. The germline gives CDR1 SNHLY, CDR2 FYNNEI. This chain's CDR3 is CASTPRGRAYKQYF. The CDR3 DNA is TGTGCCAGCACCCCGAGGGGCCGAGCCTACAAGCAGTACTTC.

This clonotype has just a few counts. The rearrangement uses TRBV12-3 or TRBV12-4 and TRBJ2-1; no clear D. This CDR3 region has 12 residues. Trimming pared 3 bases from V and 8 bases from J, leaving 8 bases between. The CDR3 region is CASSLGYDEQFF. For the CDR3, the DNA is TGTGCCAGCAGTTTGGGTTATGATGAGCAGTTCTTC.